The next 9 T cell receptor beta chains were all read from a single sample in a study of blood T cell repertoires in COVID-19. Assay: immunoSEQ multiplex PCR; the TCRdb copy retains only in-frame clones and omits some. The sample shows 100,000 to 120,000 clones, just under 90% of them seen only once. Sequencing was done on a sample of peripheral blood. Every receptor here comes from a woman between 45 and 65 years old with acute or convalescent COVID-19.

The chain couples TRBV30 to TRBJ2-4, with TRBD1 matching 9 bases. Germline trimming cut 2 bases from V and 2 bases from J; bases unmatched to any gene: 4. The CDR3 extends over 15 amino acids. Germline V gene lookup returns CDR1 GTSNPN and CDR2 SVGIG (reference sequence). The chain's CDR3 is CAWSPTGGSKNIQYF. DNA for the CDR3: TGTGCCTGGAGTCCCACAGGGGGCTCCAAAAACATTCAGTACTTC.

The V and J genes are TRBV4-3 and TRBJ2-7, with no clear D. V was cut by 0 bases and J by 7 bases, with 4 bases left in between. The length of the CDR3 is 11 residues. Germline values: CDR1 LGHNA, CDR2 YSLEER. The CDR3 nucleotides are TGCGCCAGCAGCCAAGATAAAGAGCAGTACTTC. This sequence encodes CASSQDKEQYF.

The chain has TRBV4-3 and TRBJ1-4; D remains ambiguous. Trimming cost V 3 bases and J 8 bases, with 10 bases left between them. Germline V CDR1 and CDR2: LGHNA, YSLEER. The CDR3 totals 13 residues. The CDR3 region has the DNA TGCGCCAGCAGCCACCTCACCAGGGAAAAACTGTTTTTT. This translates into CASSHLTREKLFF.

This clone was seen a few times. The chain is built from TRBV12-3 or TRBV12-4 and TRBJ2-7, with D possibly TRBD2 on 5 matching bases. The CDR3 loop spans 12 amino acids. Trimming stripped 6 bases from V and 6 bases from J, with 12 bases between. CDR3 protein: CASSPSGGEQYF. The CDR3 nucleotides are TGTGCCAGCAGCCCTTCTGGAGGCGAGCAGTACTTC.

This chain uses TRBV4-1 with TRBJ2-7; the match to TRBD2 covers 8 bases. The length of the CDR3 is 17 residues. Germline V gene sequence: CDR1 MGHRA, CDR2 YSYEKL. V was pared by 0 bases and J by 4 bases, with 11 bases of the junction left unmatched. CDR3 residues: CASSQDRLAGLGYEQYF. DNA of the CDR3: TGCGCCAGCAGCCAAGACCGGCTAGCGGGCTTAGGTTACGAGCAGTACTTC.

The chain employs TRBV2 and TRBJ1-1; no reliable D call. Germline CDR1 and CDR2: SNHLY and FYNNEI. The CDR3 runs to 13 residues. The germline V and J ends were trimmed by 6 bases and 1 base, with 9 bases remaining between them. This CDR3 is CASRPQWNTEAFF. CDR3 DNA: TGTGCCAGCAGGCCCCAGTGGAACACTGAAGCTTTCTTT.

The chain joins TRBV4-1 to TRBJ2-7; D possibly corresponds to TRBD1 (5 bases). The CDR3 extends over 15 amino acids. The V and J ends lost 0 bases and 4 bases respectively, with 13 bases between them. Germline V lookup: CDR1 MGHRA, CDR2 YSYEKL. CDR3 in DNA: TGCGCCAGCAGCCAAGAACAAGGGGTGGCTTACGAGCAGTACTTC. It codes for CASSQEQGVAYEQYF.

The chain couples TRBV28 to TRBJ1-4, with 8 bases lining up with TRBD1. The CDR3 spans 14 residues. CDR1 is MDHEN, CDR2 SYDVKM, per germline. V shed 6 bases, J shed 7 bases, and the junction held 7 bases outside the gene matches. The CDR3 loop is CASSLQGGAEKLFF. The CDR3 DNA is TGTGCCAGCAGCCTACAGGGGGGTGCTGAAAAACTGTTTTTT.

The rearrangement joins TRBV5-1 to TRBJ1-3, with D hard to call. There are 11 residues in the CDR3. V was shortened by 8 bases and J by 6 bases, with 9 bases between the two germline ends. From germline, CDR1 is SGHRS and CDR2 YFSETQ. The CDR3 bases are TGCGCCAGTCGGTTTGCAAACACCATATATTTT. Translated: CASRFANTIYF.